This T cell receptor (beta chain) was found in a study of cytomegalovirus exposure and HLA in healthy donors. Study-level background: The early release's HLA-typed donors yielded approximately 82 million unique TCRs.

The study ran its PCR with 60 Vbeta and 13 Jbeta primers. Using immunoSEQ multiplex PCR, the repertoire was profiled, and TCRdb retains in-frame clones only, with some absent. In the table there are around 50,000 clones, around 67% of which are singletons. Germline lookup yields CDR1 LGHNT and CDR2 FRNRAP. This CDR3 is 11 amino acids long. Deletions cut 8 bases from V and 5 bases from J, with 6 bases between. Sequencing input: PBMCs. The V gene is TRBV12-5, the J gene TRBJ2-2; the D is unclear. The sequence derives from a woman between 50 and 59 years old in good health and CMV-seropositive. CDR3 amino acids: CASRSTGELFF. The DNA of the CDR3 is TGTGCTAGTCGGAGTACCGGGGAGCTGTTTTTT.